The source of this T cell receptor beta chain is a study of naive and memory T cell subsets. Study-level points and caveats: Potentially, T cell activation and differentiation skew this RNA-based measurement.

As for treatment: skin biopsy from PPD injection site in Mantoux-positive individual. An oligonucleotide containing a UMI was ligated to the 3' end of TCR cDNA. Tuberculin skin test biopsies were taken where PPD was injected in Mantoux-positive people. V gave up 2 bases and J gave up 1 base, with 20 bases separating them. The CDR3 extends over 18 amino acids. Germline V CDR1 and CDR2: ENHRY, SYGVKD. This clonotype was detected ten times or more. What it binds is not known. The SP2 primer and nested alpha and beta constant region primers amplified ligated cDNA in four rounds. For blood and skin samples, reverse transcription used TCR alpha and beta constant primers. Via MiXCR, TCRdb re-called the UMI-ligation and nested PCR reads, giving one row per CDR3 protein. The sample comprises tens of thousands of distinct CDR3 sequences, 5.5% to 7.5% of which are singletons, and approximately 3.1% rests with the top ten.

The rearrangement joins TRBV10-3 to TRBJ1-2, with D possibly matching TRBD1 (6 bases). This specimen was skin, taken from a tuberculin skin test site. The receptor was isolated from an adult in good health. The CDR3 spells CAISEPEAAGANNYGYTF. The CDR3 region has the DNA TGTGCCATCAGTGAGCCGGAAGCGGCAGGGGCAAATAACTATGGCTACACCTTC.